This TCR beta chain was identified during a study of glioma-infiltrating T cells after dendritic cell vaccination. Some clones are missing from TCRdb's copy, which holds only in-frame ones; the method was immunoSEQ multiplex PCR. The data contain 72,000 or so clones, roughly 84% of them singletons. The time point: after dendritic cell vaccination, including at tumor progression/relapse. The source of this sequence is a human donor with glioblastoma. This sample comprised blood, obtained after dendritic cell vaccination.

The CDR3 sequence is CASSMGLPEDNEQFF. The CDR3 DNA reads TGCGCCAGCAGTATGGGACTACCCGAGGACAATGAGCAGTTCTTC. The chain uses TRBV10-1 and TRBJ2-1, with TRBD2 matching 7 bases. Germline V gene sequence: CDR1 WNHNN, CDR2 SYGVQD (reference sequence). V lost 5 bases and J lost 5; bases outside the gene matches: 9. The CDR3 extends over 15 amino acids.